This TCR beta chain appears in the sequencing data of a study of tumor-infiltrating lymphocytes in primary liver carcinoma (dated by TCRdb to 2016 to 2017). Regarding the research as a whole: Between late 2015 and early 2016, a few patients in China with histopathologically diagnosed primary liver carcinoma had surgical resection. TCRbeta repertoire sequencing covered roughly 35 specimens from 5 patients: roughly 25 tumor regions, 5 adjacent noncancerous liver tissues and 5 peripheral blood samples. Reproducibility between technical replicate repertoires was high, with correlation coefficients above 0.95 and mean shared-clone rates about 0.9. Each sample produced roughly 3.5 to 7.5 million productive TCRbeta reads, and read depth showed no significant difference between tissue types. Of the five patients (three men and two women, aged 30 to 69 years), four had hepatocellular carcinoma and one had combined HCC and intrahepatic cholangiocarcinoma. Tumors of the five patients were stage T1-T3 N0M0 with maximum diameters of about 4.2 to 10 cm. For each liver tumor, the study sampled five regions along with adjacent normal tissue and blood, and applied TCRbeta repertoire sequencing, expression microarrays and whole-exome sequencing.

There are 14 amino acids in the CDR3, from cysteine to phenylalanine inclusive. Only the CDR3 region is kept as DNA, spanning 42 bases read in frame from base 1. From the germline V gene, CDR1 is SGHTA and CDR2 is FQGTGA. V and J lose 0 bases and 5 bases, and a span of 10 bases separates them. A remark on this clonotype: Its antigen specificity is not known. The sample holds no much larger clone one base away, and base qualities are not on file.

Starting from about 500 ng total RNA, TCRbeta-specific cDNA was produced by reverse transcription with a constant-region primer and ProtoScript II reverse transcriptase. Three nested multiplex PCR rounds, following a slightly modified ARM-PCR procedure, were used to build the TCRbeta libraries. Each of the first two PCR rounds ran for nine to ten cycles and used multiplex TRBV1-TRBV30 forward primers together with a Cbeta reverse primer. Sample barcodes and Illumina adapters were attached in a final 25-cycle PCR using Deep VentR polymerase. Before sequencing, amplicons of 200-500 bp were purified from gel using a QIAquick gel extraction kit. TCRbeta amplicons were sequenced on an Illumina HiSeq 2500 with 250-bp paired-end reads. Under the source paper's analysis protocol: Reads were quality-trimmed with Trimmomatic v0.33, and paired reads were merged with FLASH v1.2.11 to recover full CDR3 sequences. MiGEC v1.2.1b assigned V, D and J germline segments to the rearranged TCRbeta sequences. VDJtools v1.0.0 computed clonotype statistics and Shannon-Wiener diversity indices. To reduce sampling bias, subsequent analyses other than the diversity analysis used only the 250 most abundant clonotypes in each sample. Through fastp at Q25 and MiXCR, TCRdb rebuilt clones from the public reads, retaining in-frame beta chains. Every distinct CDR3 protein forms one entry, paired with its most common genes and DNA. What appears here as the V and J calls and clone size reflects TCRdb's work, not the paper's. A total of about 200,000 distinct CDR3 sequences appear in this sample, around 60% of them only once. Roughly 6.8% of the sample lies in the top ten.

Overall study results and their limits: Repertoire overlap was higher between tumor regions (mean about 35%) than tumor-adjacent (around 17%) or tumor-blood (roughly 14%) pairs, consistent with antigen-driven expansion. Because sequencing covered only the TCR beta chain and unpaired alpha chains were not captured, true repertoire diversity is likely underestimated. Because the samples were bulk and unsorted, CD4+ and CD8+ T cell repertoires could not be compared. The study included only four to six patients, and the authors note findings should be validated in a larger study. A significantly larger repertoire fraction was made up by the top 250 clones in tumors than in blood (p = 0.039).

RNA from unsorted whole blood was extracted with TRIzol reagent, and germline DNA was obtained with the DNeasy Blood & Tissue kit. Patients had chronic HBV infection and were treatment-naive at sampling. Before surgery, about 4 milliliters of peripheral blood were collected into K2EDTA tubes. Specimen: peripheral blood. This clonotype was sampled from a woman in her sixties with primary liver carcinoma and hepatitis B virus infection. The chain is made from TRBV7-3 and TRBJ2-5; the D gene is perhaps TRBD1, from 5 matching bases. The CDR3 protein: CASSLTGAKETQYF. The nucleotides are TGTGCCAGCAGCTTAACAGGGGCGAAGGAGACCCAGTACTTC.